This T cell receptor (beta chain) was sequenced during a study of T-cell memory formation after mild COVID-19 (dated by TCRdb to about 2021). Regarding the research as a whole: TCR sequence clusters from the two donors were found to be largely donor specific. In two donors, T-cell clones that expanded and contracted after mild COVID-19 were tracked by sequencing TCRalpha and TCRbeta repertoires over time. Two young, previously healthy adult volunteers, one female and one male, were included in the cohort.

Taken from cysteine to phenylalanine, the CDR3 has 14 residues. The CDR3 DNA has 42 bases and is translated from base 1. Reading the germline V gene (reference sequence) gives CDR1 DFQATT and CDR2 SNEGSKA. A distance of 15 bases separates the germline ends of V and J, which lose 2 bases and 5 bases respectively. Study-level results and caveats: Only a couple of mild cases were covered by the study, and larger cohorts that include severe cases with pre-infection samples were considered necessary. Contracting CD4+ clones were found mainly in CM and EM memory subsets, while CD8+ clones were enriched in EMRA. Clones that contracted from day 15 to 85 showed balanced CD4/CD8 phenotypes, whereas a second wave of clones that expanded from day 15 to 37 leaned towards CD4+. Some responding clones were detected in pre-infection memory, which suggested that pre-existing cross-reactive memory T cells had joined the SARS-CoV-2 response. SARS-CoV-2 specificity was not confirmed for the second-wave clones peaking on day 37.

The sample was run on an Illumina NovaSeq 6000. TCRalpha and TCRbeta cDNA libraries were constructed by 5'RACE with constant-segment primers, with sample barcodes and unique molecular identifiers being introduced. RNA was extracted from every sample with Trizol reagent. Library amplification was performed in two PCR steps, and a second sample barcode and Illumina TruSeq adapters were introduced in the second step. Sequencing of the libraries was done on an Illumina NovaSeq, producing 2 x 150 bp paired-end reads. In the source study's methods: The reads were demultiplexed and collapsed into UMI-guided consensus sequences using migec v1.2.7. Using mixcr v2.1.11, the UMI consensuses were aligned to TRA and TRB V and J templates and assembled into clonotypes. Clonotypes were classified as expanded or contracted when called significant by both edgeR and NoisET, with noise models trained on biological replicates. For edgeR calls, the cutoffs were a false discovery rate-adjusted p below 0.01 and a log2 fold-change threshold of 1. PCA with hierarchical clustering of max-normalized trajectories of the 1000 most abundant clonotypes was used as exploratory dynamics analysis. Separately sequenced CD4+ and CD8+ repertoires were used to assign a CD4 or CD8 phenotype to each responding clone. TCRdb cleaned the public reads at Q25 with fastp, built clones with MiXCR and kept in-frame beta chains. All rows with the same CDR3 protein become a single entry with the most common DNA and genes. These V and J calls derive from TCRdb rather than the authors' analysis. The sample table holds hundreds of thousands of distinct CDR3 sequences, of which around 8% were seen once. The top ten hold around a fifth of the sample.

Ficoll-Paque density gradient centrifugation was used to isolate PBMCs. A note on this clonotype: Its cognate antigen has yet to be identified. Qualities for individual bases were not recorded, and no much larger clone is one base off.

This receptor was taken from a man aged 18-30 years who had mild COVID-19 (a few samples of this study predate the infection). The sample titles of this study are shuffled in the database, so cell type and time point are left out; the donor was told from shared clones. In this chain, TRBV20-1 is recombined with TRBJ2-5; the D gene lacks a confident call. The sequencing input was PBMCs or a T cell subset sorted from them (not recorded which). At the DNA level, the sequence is TGCAGTGCTAGACAAGGAGTGGTGAGGGAGACCCAGTACTTC. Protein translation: CSARQGVVRETQYF.